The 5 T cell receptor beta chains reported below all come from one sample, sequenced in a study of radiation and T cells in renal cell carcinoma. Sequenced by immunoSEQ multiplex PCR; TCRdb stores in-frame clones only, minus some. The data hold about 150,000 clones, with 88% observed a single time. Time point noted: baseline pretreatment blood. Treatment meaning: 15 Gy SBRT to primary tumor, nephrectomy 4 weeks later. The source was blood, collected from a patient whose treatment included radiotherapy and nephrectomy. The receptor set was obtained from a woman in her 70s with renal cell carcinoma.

This CDR3 reads CASSSWGRGNNEQFF. CDR3 DNA sequence: TGTGCCAGCAGTTCATGGGGCCGAGGCAACAATGAGCAGTTCTTC. J is TRBJ2-1 and V is TRBV5-6; possibly TRBD1 for D (5 bases). Germline loops: CDR1 SGHDT, CDR2 YYEEEE. V gave up 5 bases and J gave up 5 bases, with 17 bases separating them. The CDR3 runs 15 residues.

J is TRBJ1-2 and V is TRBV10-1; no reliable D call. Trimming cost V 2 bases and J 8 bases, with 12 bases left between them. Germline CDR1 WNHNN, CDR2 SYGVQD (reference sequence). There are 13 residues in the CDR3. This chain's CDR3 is CASSERASGGYTF. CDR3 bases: TGCGCCAGCAGTGAGAGGGCATCGGGAGGCTACACCTTC.

For the CDR3, the DNA is TGTGCCAGCAGCTTAGCTAGCGGGGGGACCTTCAATGAGCAGTTCTTC. Translation: CASSLASGGTFNEQFF. The chain employs TRBV7-2 and TRBJ2-1; 10 bases line up with TRBD2. The CDR3 is made up of 16 amino acids. Trimming cost V 0 bases and J 6 bases; bases outside gene matches: 5. Germline loops: CDR1 SGHTA, CDR2 FQGNSA.

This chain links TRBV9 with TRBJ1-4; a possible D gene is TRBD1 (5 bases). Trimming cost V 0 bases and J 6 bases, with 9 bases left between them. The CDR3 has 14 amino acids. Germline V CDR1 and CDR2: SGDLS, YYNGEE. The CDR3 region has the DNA TGTGCCAGCAGCGTAGCAGCAGGGTATGAAAAACTGTTTTTT. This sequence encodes CASSVAAGYEKLFF.

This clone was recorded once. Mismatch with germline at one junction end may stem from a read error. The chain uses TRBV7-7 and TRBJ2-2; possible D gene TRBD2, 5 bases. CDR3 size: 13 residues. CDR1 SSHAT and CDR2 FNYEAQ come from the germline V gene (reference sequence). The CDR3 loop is CASSLNGAGELFF. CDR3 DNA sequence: TGTGCTAGCAGCTTAAACGGGGCCGGGGAGCTGTTTTTT. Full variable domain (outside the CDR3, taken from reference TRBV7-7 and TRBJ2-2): GAGVSQSPRYKVTKRGQDVTLRCDPISSHATLYWYQQALGQGPEFLTYFNYEAQPDKSGLPSDRFSAERPEGSISTLTIQRTEQRDSAMYRCASSLNGAGELFFGEGSRLTVL.